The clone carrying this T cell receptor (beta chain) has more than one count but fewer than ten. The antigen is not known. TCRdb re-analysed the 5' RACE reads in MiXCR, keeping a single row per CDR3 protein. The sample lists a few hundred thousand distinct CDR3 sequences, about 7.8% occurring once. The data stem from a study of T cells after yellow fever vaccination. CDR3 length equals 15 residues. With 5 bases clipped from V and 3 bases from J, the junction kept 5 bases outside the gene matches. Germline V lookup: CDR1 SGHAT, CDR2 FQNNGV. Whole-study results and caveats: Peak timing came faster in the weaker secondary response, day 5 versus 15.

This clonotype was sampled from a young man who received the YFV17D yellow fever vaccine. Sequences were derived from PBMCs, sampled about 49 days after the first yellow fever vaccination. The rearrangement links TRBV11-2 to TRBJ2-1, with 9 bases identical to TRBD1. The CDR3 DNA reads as TGTGCCAGCAGCCGCGGGGACAGGGACTACAATGAGCAGTTCTTC. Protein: CASSRGDRDYNEQFF.